This TCR beta chain was found in a study of OX40 agonist ivuxolimab in advanced cancers. Broadly, across the study: Ivuxolimab, which targeted the costimulatory receptor OX40 (CD134), was an agonistic, fully human IgG2 monoclonal antibody. Intravenous ivuxolimab was administered to patients every 2 weeks at six dose levels: 0.01, 0.1, 0.3, 1.5, 3 and 10 mg/kg. Among the approximately 50 dose-escalation patients, approximately 20 had hepatocellular carcinoma, around 15 melanoma, 9 renal cell carcinoma and 9 head and neck cancer. In the dose-escalation cohort, about four fifths of patients were male, and the mean age was roughly 56 years with a range of roughly 20 to 80. Patients were allowed to have had prior anti-PD-1, anti-PD-L1 or anti-CTLA-4 therapy, and approximately 40% of the dose-escalation patients had been treated with checkpoint inhibitors. Partial responses occurred in three dose-escalation patients, of whom one had hepatocellular carcinoma and two had cutaneous melanoma. The point of sequencing TCRbeta in the periphery was to test whether ivuxolimab changed TCR sequence diversity and drove clonal T-cell expansion. The paper covers the monotherapy dose-escalation part of the phase I ivuxolimab trial, which included N ≈ 50 patients. Results and caveats for the whole study, not just this receptor: Which antigens the clonally expanded peripheral T cells were specific for was not determined. After ivuxolimab, expanded clones were on average more numerous among CD8+ T cells than among CD4+ T cells. Clonal expansion of both CD4+ and CD8+ blood T cells was observed from baseline to week 6 at doses 0.1 to 3.0 mg/kg. In the 0.1-3.0 mg/kg groups, partial responders had among the lowest normalized peripheral clonal expansion, particularly in CD8+ T cells. Low levels of normalized T-cell clonal expansion were also seen in some patients who did not respond.

Notes on this clone: It has no known antigen specificity. No base-level quality is on record; no much larger clone is a single base apart.

From its cysteine to its phenylalanine, the CDR3 spans 15 amino acids. Just the 45-base CDR3 DNA is kept, in frame starting at base 1. V was cut back by 2 bases and J by 2 bases, leaving a gap of 12 bases between them. CDR1 and CDR2, per the germline V gene, are SGHTA and FQGTGA. The trial excluded patients who had a history of autoimmune disease or who were on systemic immunosuppression. Peripheral blood for TCR sequencing was collected from all dose cohorts at baseline, on cycle 4 day 1, and on cycle 7 day 1. Samples were obtained from an open-label, multicenter, first-in-human phase I dose-escalation trial of ivuxolimab. Adults with locally advanced or metastatic melanoma, renal cell, hepatocellular, or head and neck squamous cell carcinoma were enrolled in the trial. Before TCR sequencing, CD4+ and CD8+ T cells were separately sorted from peripheral blood. To sequence the TCRbeta CDR3 region, genomic DNA was isolated from the sorted cells. TCRbeta CDR3 regions were sequenced using the immunoSEQ Assay. The table comes from immuneACCESS by way of TCRdb, which keeps in-frame sequences with V and J called. Part of the clones is missing from these tables; in studies checked, under half for an unresolved V gene and the rest for unknown reasons. The sample table shows 55,000 or so clones, and more than 75% are seen once. The ten largest clones add up to 12% to 15% of the sample.

This receptor was identified in an adult with an advanced solid tumor such as melanoma, head and neck, liver or kidney cancer. Sequenced here: CD4+ or CD8+ T cells sorted from blood, sampled in a trial of the OX40 agonist ivuxolimab. The chain is encoded by TRBV7-3 joined to TRBJ2-5; the D gene is perhaps TRBD2, on 6 matching bases. The DNA is as follows: TGTGCCAGCAGCTTACAACCCCTAGCGCAAGAGACCCAGTACTTC. This sequence encodes CASSLQPLAQETQYF.